This T cell receptor (beta chain) was sequenced during a study of T-cell memory formation after mild COVID-19. TCRdb fed the 5' RACE reads into MiXCR, producing one record per CDR3 protein. This repertoire shows roughly 610,000 distinct CDR3 sequences, roughly 17% found once; its top ten account for roughly 8%. As regards this clonotype: Its antigen is not identified.

The CDR3 runs to 13 residues. Trimming stripped 6 bases from V and 6 bases from J, with 15 bases between. CDR1 and CDR2 (germline): MNHEY, SVGEGT. General observations from the study: Contracting clones from day 15 to 85 had balanced CD4/CD8; later expanders favoured CD4+.

The genes are TRBV6-2 or TRBV6-3 and TRBJ2-7, with D perhaps assigned TRBD1 or TRBD2 (5 bases each). The receptor was derived from an adult woman who had mild COVID-19 (a few samples of this study predate the infection). Cell type and time point are not known. The specimen was PBMCs or a T cell subset sorted from them (not recorded which). CDR3 region: CASSPGTLSEQYF. The CDR3 DNA sequence: TGTGCCAGCAGCCCCGGGACCCTCTCCGAGCAGTACTTC.